The 14 T cell receptor beta chains below all came from one sample that was sequenced in a study of blood T cell repertoires in COVID-19. Using immunoSEQ multiplex PCR, the repertoire was profiled, and TCRdb retains in-frame clones only, with some absent. This repertoire shows some 54,000 clones, over 75% found once; its top ten account for around 7.5%. Sequencing input: peripheral blood. The receptors shown here come from a man aged 65 to 85 with active COVID-19.

This rearrangement joins TRBV3-1 (or the pseudogene TRBV3-2) to TRBJ1-3, with D possibly TRBD1 on 5 matching bases. CDR3 size: 17 residues. Germline-derived CDR1 and CDR2 are LGHDT and YNNKEL (reference sequence). V shed 4 bases and J shed 2 bases, with 18 bases lying between them. CDR3 in DNA: TGTGCCAGCAGCCTCTGGGCAGGGTCGGGCACTGGAAACACCATATATTTT. This gives the protein CASSLWAGSGTGNTIYF.

This chain connects TRBV11-3 to TRBJ1-4, with D possibly matching TRBD1 (5 bases). From germline, CDR1 is SGHNT and CDR2 YENEEA. Trimming removed 5 bases at V and 7 bases at J, with 11 bases between. This CDR3 is 13 amino acids long. The CDR3 DNA reads TGTGCCAGCAGCCTGACAGCTTCTGAAAAACTGTTTTTT. Translated, it gives CASSLTASEKLFF.

The chain has TRBV7-8 and TRBJ1-3; a possible D gene is TRBD1 (6 bases). Trimming shortened V by 5 bases and J by 4 bases, and 15 bases separated the two germline ends. Looked up from germline, CDR1 is SGHVS and CDR2 is FQNEAQ. This CDR3 contains 15 residues. CDR3 nucleotides: TGTGCCAGCAGCGGCCCAGGGGAGTCAGGAAACACCATATATTTT. Protein sequence: CASSGPGESGNTIYF.

V and J are TRBV19 and TRBJ2-1; D unclear. Germline V gene data show CDR1 as LNHDA and CDR2 as SQIVND (reference sequence). The CDR3 totals 15 residues. The V and J ends lost 4 bases and 6 bases respectively, with 16 bases between them. The CDR3 spells CASSRTSGPSNEQFF. CDR3 bases: TGTGCCAGTAGTAGAACCAGTGGGCCATCCAATGAGCAGTTCTTC.

The chain joins TRBV10-3 to TRBJ2-1, with 8 bases fitting TRBD2. V shed 0 bases and J 15 bases; nucleotides not matched to a gene: 10. CDR3 length: 14 residues. Germline-derived CDR1 and CDR2 are ENHRY and SYGVKD. CDR3 region: CAISESGSPSGLFF. The CDR3 nucleotides read TGTGCCATCAGTGAGTCAGGGAGCCCTAGCGGGTTGTTCTTC.

The chain has TRBV18 and TRBJ1-5; 7 positions match TRBD1. Germline loops: CDR1 KGHSH, CDR2 LQKENI. The CDR3 has 13 amino acids. The ends lost 4 bases at V and 4 bases at J; junction bases unmatched: 1. The DNA of the CDR3 is TGTGCCAGCTCACTACAGGGGAATCAGCCCCAGCATTTT. It is translated as CASSLQGNQPQHF.

This chain uses TRBV4-3 with TRBJ1-3, with D maybe TRBD1 (5 bases). Germline CDR1 is LGHNA and CDR2 is YSLEER. Trimming shortened V by 0 bases and J by 6 bases, and 12 bases separated the two germline ends. The CDR3 runs to 15 residues. The CDR3 sequence: CASSQEKGLANTIYF. The CDR3 DNA reads as TGCGCCAGCAGCCAAGAGAAGGGGCTGGCAAACACCATATATTTT.

This sequence joins TRBV19 and TRBJ2-2; 8 bases map to TRBD2. Germline assignment: CDR1 LNHDA and CDR2 SQIVND (reference sequence). The CDR3 totals 15 residues. V lost 7 bases and J lost 3; bases outside the gene matches: 7. In DNA form, the CDR3 reads TGTGCCAGTACACGGCGGGGGGCGTACACCGGGGAGCTGTTTTTT. As protein: CASTRRGAYTGELFF.

The V gene is TRBV7-2, the J gene TRBJ2-5; 8 bases align to TRBD2. With 5 bases clipped from V and 4 bases from J, the junction kept 6 bases outside the gene matches. The CDR3 sequence is 14 residues long. Germline V gives CDR1 SGHTA, CDR2 FQGNSA. CDR3 nucleotide sequence: TGTGCCAGCAGCACCGGGACTAGGGGAGAGACCCAGTACTTC. This encodes CASSTGTRGETQYF.

CDR3 protein: CASTFSSGTGVQPQHF. The CDR3 DNA is TGTGCCAGCACCTTTTCTTCCGGGACAGGGGTTCAGCCCCAGCATTTT. The chain carries TRBV2 and TRBJ1-5; TRBD1 agrees at 10 bases. This CDR3 region has 16 residues. CDR1 SNHLY and CDR2 FYNNEI come from the germline V gene. The V gene end was trimmed by 7 bases and the J gene end by 6 bases; junction bases not matched to a gene: 12. Supplemented by reference TRBV2 and TRBJ1-5, the full variable domain reads EPEVTQTPSHQVTQMGQEVILRCVPISNHLYFYWYRQILGQKVEFLVSFYNNEISEKSEIFDDQFSVERPDGSNFTLKIRSTKLEDSAMYFCASTFSSGTGVQPQHFGDGTRLSIL.

The rearrangement links TRBV5-1 to TRBJ1-1; D ambiguous. Germline values: CDR1 SGHRS, CDR2 YFSETQ. V lost 0 bases, J lost 2 bases, and 8 bases lay in between. This CDR3 spans 14 amino acids. CDR3 sequence reads: CASSLDGENTEAFF. In DNA, the CDR3 is TGCGCCAGCAGCTTGGACGGGGAAAACACTGAAGCTTTCTTT.

The rearrangement links TRBV4-3 to TRBJ1-2; tentatively, D is TRBD1 (6 bases). The CDR3 runs 15 residues. V lost 0 bases and J lost 7, with 15 bases in between. CDR1 and CDR2 from the germline V gene are LGHNA and YSLEER. The CDR3 protein is CASSQDGRGYGGYTF. The CDR3 bases are TGCGCCAGCAGCCAAGATGGCAGGGGCTATGGTGGCTACACCTTC.

The V call is TRBV30, the J call TRBJ2-2; 11 bases fit TRBD2. J lost 4 bases, V lost 8 bases, and 9 bases had no gene match. The CDR3 consists of 15 residues. Per germline, CDR1 GTSNPN and CDR2 SVGIG (reference sequence). For the CDR3, the DNA is TGTGCCACCACACTTAGCGGGGGGGGCACCGGGGAGCTGTTTTTT. It translates to CATTLSGGGTGELFF.

The chain uses TRBV7-8 and TRBJ2-2; TRBD1 is a possible D gene (7 bases). Germline CDR1 reads SGHVS; CDR2 reads FQNEAQ. The ends were cut back, 2 bases at V and 4 bases at J, with 20 bases in the middle. This CDR3 contains 18 residues. CDR3 bases: TGTGCCAGCAGCTTAATAAGGGCGCAGGGGGGTGGCACCGGGGAGCTGTTTTTT. Translated, it gives CASSLIRAQGGGTGELFF.